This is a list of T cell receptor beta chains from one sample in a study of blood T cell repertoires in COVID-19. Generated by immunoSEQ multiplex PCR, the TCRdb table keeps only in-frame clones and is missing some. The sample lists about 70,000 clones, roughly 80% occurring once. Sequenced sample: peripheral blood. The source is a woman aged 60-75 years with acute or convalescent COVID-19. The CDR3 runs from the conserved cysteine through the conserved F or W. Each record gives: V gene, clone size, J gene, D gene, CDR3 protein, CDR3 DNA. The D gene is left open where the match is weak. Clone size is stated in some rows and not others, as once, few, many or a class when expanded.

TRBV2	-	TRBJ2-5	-	CASRRALSSETQYF	TGTGCCAGCAGGCGAGCACTGTCTTCAGAGACCCAGTACTTC
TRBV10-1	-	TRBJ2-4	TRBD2	CASIRGGPSDKNIQYF	TGCGCCAGCATCCGGGGGGGCCCATCTGACAAAAACATTCAGTACTTC
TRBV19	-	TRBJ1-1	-	CASHPNMNTEAFF	TGTGCCAGTCACCCCAACATGAACACTGAAGCTTTCTTT
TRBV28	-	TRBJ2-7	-	CASSQDRPRRVQYF	TGTGCCAGCAGCCAAGACAGGCCCCGGCGAGTGCAGTACTTC
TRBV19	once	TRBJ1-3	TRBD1	CASSNPGQGRGTGNTIYF	TGTGCCAGTAGTAATCCGGGACAGGGCAGAGGAACTGGAAACACCATATATTTT
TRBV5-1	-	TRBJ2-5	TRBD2	CASSPTSGGAETQYF	TGCGCCAGCAGCCCAACTAGCGGGGGGGCCGAGACCCAGTACTTC
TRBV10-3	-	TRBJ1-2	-	CAISEAVAYGYTF	TGTGCCATCAGTGAAGCGGTCGCTTATGGCTACACCTTC
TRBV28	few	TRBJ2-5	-	CASSPGKGETQYF	TGTGCCAGCAGCCCAGGGAAGGGAGAGACCCAGTACTTC
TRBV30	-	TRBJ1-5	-	CAWSVSGGQPQHF	TGTGCCTGGAGTGTATCCGGCGGACAGCCCCAGCATTTT
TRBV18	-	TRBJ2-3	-	CASSPSNGDTQYF	TGTGCCAGCTCACCATCAAACGGAGATACGCAGTATTTT
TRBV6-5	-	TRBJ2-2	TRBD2	CASSYSAGGNTGELFF	TGTGCCAGCAGTTACTCAGCGGGAGGTAACACCGGGGAGCTGTTTTTT
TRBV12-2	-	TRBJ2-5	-	CASRLAFLQETQYF	TGTGCAAGTCGCTTAGCCTTCCTCCAAGAGACCCAGTACTTC
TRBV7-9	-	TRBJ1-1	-	CASSPDVWLAEAFF	TGTGCCAGCAGCCCCGATGTGTGGCTGGCTGAAGCTTTCTTT
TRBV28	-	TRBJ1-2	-	CASSSLPGDRRHGYTF	TGTGCCAGCAGTAGTCTCCCAGGGGATCGCCGGCATGGCTACACCTTC
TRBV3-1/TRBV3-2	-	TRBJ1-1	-	CASSTGNWRNTEAFF	TGTGCCAGCAGTACAGGCAACTGGCGGAACACTGAAGCTTTCTTT
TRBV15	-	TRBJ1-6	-	CATSRASGRNSNSPLHF	TGTGCCACCAGCAGAGCCTCAGGCAGGAACTCCAATTCACCCCTCCACTTT
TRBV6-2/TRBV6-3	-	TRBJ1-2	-	CASSYSRQAIADYGYTF	TGTGCCAGCAGTTACTCCCGACAGGCCATCGCCGACTATGGCTACACCTTC
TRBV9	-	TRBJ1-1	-	CASSSPDRHTEAFF	TGTGCCAGCAGCTCGCCAGACAGGCACACTGAAGCTTTCTTT
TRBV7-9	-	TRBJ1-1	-	CASSPPGGEKSFF	TGTGCCAGCAGCCCCCCAGGAGGGGAGAAGTCTTTCTTT
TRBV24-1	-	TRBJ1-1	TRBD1	CATSDSGQGARGTEAFF	TGTGCCACCAGTGATTCTGGACAGGGGGCTCGGGGCACTGAAGCTTTCTTT
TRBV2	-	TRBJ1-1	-	CASSDDRFTEAFF	TGTGCCAGCAGTGACGACAGATTCACTGAAGCTTTCTTT
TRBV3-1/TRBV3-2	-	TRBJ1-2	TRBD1	CASSQGQGILHGYTF	TGTGCCAGCAGCCAAGGACAGGGGATTTTGCATGGCTACACCTTC
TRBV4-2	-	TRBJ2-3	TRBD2	CASSQEGGIGTDTQYF	TGTGCCAGCAGCCAAGAGGGGGGGATAGGCACAGATACGCAGTATTTT
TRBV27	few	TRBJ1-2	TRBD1	CASSFFIRDSGEPMGYTF	TGTGCCAGCAGTTTCTTCATTCGGGACAGCGGAGAACCTATGGGCTACACCTTC
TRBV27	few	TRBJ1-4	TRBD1	CATRDRGSEKLFF	TGTGCCACTAGGGACAGGGGGTCTGAAAAACTGTTTTTT
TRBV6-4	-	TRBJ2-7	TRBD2	CASSDSGSGETSVSSYEQYF	TGTGCCAGCAGTGACTCAGGTTCTGGAGAGACTAGCGTTAGCTCCTACGAGCAGTACTTC
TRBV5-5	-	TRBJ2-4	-	CASSLPAGIIYF	TGTGCCAGCAGCTTGCCCGCAGGAATAATATACTTC
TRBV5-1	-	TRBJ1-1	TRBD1	CASSRTGFGTEAFF	TGCGCCAGCAGCCGGACAGGGTTCGGGACTGAAGCTTTCTTT
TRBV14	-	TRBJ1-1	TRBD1	CASSRGQGRGTEAFF	TGTGCCAGCAGCCGAGGACAGGGTAGAGGTACTGAAGCTTTCTTT
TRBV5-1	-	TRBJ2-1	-	CASSKQPRDEQFF	TGCGCCAGCAGCAAGCAACCCCGCGATGAGCAGTTCTTC
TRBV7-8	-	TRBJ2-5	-	CASSSTRQETQYF	TGTGCCAGCAGTTCGACTAGACAAGAGACCCAGTACTTC
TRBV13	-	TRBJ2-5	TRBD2	CASSLVGTSGFQETQYF	TGTGCCAGCAGCTTGGTAGGGACTAGCGGCTTCCAAGAGACCCAGTACTTC
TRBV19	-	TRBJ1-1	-	CASSIQGMNTEAFF	TGTGCCAGTAGTATACAGGGGATGAACACTGAAGCTTTCTTT
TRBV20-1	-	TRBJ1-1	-	CSIWAGTEAFF	TGCTCTATATGGGCGGGCACTGAAGCTTTCTTT
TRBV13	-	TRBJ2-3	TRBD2	CASRRQPLGGSPDTQYF	TGTGCCAGCAGACGTCAGCCCCTCGGCGGGAGCCCCGATACGCAGTATTTT
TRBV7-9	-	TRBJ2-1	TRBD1	CAEGDRASSYNEQFF	TGTGCCGAAGGGGACAGGGCAAGCTCCTACAATGAGCAGTTCTTC
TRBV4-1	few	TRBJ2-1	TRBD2	CASSQTLAGGQGEQFF	TGCGCCAGCAGCCAAACACTAGCGGGGGGGCAAGGTGAGCAGTTCTTC
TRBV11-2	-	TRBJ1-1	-	CASSLSGGVAFF	TGTGCCAGCAGCCTGTCAGGCGGGGTAGCTTTCTTT
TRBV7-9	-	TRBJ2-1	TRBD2	CASTVAGVYNEQFF	TGTGCCAGTACTGTCGCGGGAGTCTACAATGAGCAGTTCTTC
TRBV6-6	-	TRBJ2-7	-	CASSYSNEASEQYF	TGTGCCAGCAGTTACTCCAACGAAGCTAGCGAGCAGTACTTC
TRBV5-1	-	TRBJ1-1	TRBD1	CAIKQGAHATEAFF	TGCGCCATCAAACAGGGGGCGCACGCCACTGAAGCTTTCTTT
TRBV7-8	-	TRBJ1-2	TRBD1	CASSSQQGTGGYTF	TGTGCCAGCAGCTCCCAACAGGGGACAGGTGGCTACACCTTC
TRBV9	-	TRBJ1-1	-	CASSSRLQQNTEAFF	TGTGCCAGCAGTAGTAGACTACAACAGAACACTGAAGCTTTCTTT
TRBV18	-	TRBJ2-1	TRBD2	CASSGRGLVNNEQFF	TGTGCCAGCTCAGGGAGAGGACTAGTTAACAATGAGCAGTTCTTC
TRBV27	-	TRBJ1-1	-	CASSLLGVNTEAFF	TGTGCCAGCAGTTTATTAGGGGTTAACACTGAAGCTTTCTTT
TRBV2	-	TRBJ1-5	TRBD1	CASSDDRGPQPQHF	TGTGCCAGCAGCGACGACAGGGGGCCTCAGCCCCAGCATTTT
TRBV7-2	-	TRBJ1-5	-	CASSPFVGGQPQHF	TGTGCCAGCAGCCCTTTCGTGGGGGGACAGCCCCAGCATTTT
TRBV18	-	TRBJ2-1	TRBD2	CASSPGTSGGSEQFF	TGTGCCAGCTCTCCCGGGACTAGCGGGGGGAGTGAGCAGTTCTTC
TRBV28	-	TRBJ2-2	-	CASNPPGRLTGELFF	TGTGCCAGCAACCCCCCAGGGCGTCTAACCGGGGAGCTGTTTTTT
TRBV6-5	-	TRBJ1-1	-	CASRYRVRGGNTEAFF	TGTGCCAGCAGGTACAGGGTCCGGGGTGGGAACACTGAAGCTTTCTTT
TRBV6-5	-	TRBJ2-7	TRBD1	CASSYTGQGVEQYF	TGTGCCAGCAGTTACACCGGACAGGGTGTCGAGCAGTACTTC
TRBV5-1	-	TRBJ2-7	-	CASSSHGTTYEQYF	TGCGCCAGCAGCTCTCACGGAACTACCTACGAGCAGTACTTC
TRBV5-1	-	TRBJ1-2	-	CASSPSRDTYGYTF	TGCGCCAGCAGCCCCTCCAGGGACACCTATGGCTACACCTTC
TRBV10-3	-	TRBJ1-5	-	CAISVGGYNQPQHF	TGTGCCATCAGTGTGGGGGGATACAATCAGCCCCAGCATTTT
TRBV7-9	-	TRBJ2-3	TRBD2	CASSWVMWGTSGSIDTQYF	TGTGCCAGCAGCTGGGTGATGTGGGGGACTAGCGGGAGTATAGATACGCAGTATTTT
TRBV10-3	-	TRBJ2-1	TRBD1	CAISPTGGQQFF	TGTGCCATCAGCCCGACAGGGGGCCAGCAGTTCTTC
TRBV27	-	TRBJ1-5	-	CASSLSRGSQPQHF	TGTGCCAGCAGTTTATCAAGGGGAAGTCAGCCCCAGCATTTT
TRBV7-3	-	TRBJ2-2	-	CASSLNPVMGPNTGELFF	TGTGCCAGCAGCTTAAACCCGGTGATGGGCCCGAACACCGGGGAGCTGTTTTTT